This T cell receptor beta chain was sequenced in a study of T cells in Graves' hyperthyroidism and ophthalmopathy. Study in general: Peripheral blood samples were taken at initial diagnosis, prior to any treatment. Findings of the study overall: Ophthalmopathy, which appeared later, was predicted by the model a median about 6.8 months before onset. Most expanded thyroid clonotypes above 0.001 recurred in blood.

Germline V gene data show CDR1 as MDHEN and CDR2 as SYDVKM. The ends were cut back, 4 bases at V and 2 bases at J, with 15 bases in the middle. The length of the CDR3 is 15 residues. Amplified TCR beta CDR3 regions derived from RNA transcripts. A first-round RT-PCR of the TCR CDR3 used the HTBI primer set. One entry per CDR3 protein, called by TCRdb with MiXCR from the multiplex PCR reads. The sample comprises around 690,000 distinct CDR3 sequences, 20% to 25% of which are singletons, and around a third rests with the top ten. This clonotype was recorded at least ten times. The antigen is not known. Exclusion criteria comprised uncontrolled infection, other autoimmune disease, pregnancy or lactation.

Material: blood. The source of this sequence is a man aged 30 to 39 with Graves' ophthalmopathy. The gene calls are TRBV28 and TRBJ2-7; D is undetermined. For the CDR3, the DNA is TGTGCCAGCAGTTCTCGAATCGTCTATCCCTACGAGCAGTACTTC. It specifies CASSSRIVYPYEQYF.